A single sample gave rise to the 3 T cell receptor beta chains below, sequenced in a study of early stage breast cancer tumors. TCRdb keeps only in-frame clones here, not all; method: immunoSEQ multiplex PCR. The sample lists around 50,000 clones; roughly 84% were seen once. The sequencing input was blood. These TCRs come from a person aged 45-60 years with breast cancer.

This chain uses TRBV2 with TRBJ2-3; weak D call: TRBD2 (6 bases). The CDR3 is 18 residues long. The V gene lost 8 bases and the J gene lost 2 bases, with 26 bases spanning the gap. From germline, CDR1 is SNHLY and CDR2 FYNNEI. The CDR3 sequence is CASGRRESSGRTTDTQYF. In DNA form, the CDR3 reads TGTGCCAGCGGACGGCGAGAAAGTAGCGGCCGGACCACAGATACGCAGTATTTT.

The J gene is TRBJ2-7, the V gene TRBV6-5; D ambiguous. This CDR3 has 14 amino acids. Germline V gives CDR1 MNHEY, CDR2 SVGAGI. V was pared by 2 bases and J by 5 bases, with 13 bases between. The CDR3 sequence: CASSYEVRSHEQYF. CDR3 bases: TGTGCCAGCAGTTACGAAGTCAGGTCCCACGAGCAGTACTTC.

The CDR3 spells CASSFGTSGGATQYF. In DNA form, the CDR3 reads TGTGCCAGCAGCTTTGGGACTAGCGGGGGGGCCACGCAGTATTTT. The chain combines TRBV7-2 with TRBJ2-3; 16 bases map to TRBD2. The V gene's germline CDR1 is SGHTA and CDR2 FQGNSA. CDR3 length: 15 amino acids. V lost 3 bases to trimming and J lost 9 bases; unmatched junction nucleotides: 3. Full variable domain (missing parts from reference TRBV7-2 and TRBJ2-3): GAGVSQSPSNKVTEKGKDVELRCDPISGHTALYWYRQSLGQGLEFLIYFQGNSAPDKSGLPSDRFSAERTGGSVSTLTIQRTQQEDSAVYLCASSFGTSGGATQYFGPGTRLTVL.